This T cell receptor beta chain was identified in a study of CD8 T cells in ankylosing spondylitis. This clonotype was seen repeatedly, ten times or more. The antigen remains unidentified. Using its own MiXCR run on the 5' RACE reads, TCRdb lists one record per CDR3 protein. The profile shows 450,000 to 550,000 distinct CDR3 sequences, over 4% of them singletons. Study-level findings and limits: A motif of eight highly homologous TCR beta variants was seen as apparently characteristic of ankylosing spondylitis blood. Disease-associated clones were reportedly significantly overrepresented in matched ankylosing spondylitis synovial fluid. Before this, some motif variants had been reported in reactive arthritis synovial fluid and blood. Clones linked to disease, bearing a CD8+ phenotype, were relatively rare in peripheral blood.

The TCR was taken from a male donor with ankylosing spondylitis. The sample comprised blood, either unsorted or a sorted T cell fraction (not recorded which).

The CDR3 DNA is TGTGCCAGCAGCGGATGGACTAGGGCGGATACGCAGTATTTT. Translated, it gives CASSGWTRADTQYF. The chain has TRBV7-2 and TRBJ2-3, with 7 nucleotides matching TRBD2. Germline loops: CDR1 SGHTA, CDR2 FQGNSA. J gave up 6 bases and V 5 bases, and 8 bases lay outside the gene matches. The length of the CDR3 is 14 residues.